This T cell receptor beta chain was sequenced for a study of Graves' ophthalmopathy and Graves' hyperthyroidism. Germline trimming cut 6 bases from V and 6 bases from J; bases unmatched to any gene: 5. CDR1 is MDHEN, CDR2 SYDVKM, per germline. There are 13 residues in the CDR3. Amplification of TCR beta CDR3 regions used RNA transcripts. The workflow started with a first-round RT-PCR run with HTBI primers and then moved on to a second-round multiplex PCR. TCRdb analysed the multiplex PCR reads with MiXCR anew, one entry per CDR3 protein. The table shows around 340,000 distinct CDR3 sequences, with roughly 15% occurring only once. Diagnosis relied on clinical symptoms, serum thyroxine, TRAb, thyroid ultrasound and orbital computed tomography.

Sequences were obtained from peripheral blood. This TCR was recovered from an adult man with Graves' ophthalmopathy. The chain joins TRBV28 to TRBJ2-4; 7 nucleotides match TRBD1. Here the CDR3 DNA reads TGTGCCAGCAGACTCCGGGACAGAAACATTCAGTACTTC. Translated, it gives CASRLRDRNIQYF.